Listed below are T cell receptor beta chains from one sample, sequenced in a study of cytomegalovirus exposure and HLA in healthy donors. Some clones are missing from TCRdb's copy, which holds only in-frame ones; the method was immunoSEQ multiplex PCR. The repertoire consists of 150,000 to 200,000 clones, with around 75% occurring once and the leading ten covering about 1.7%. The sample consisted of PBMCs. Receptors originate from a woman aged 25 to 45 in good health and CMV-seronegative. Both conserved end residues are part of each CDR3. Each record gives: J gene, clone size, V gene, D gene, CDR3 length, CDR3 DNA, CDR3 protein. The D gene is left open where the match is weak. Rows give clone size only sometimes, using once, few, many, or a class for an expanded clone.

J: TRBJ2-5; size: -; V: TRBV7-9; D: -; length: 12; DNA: TGTGCCAGCAGCTTAGGGCTGCAGACCCAGTACTTC; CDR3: CASSLGLQTQYF
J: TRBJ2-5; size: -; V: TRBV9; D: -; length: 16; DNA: TGTGCCAGCAGCGTAGATGGCAGGCCCCAGCAGGGGACCCAGTACTTC; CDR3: CASSVDGRPQQGTQYF
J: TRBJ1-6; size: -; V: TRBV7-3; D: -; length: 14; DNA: TGTGCCAGCAGCTTAGGAGGGGCCCGTTCACCCCTCCACTTT; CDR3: CASSLGGARSPLHF
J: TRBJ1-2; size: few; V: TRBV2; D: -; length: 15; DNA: TGTGCCAGCAGTGAAGTAAGACAACAGGCCCATGGCTACACCTTC; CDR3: CASSEVRQQAHGYTF
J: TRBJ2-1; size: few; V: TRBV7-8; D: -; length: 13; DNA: TGTGCCAGCAGCTTAGTGGGGGCCGATGAGCAGTTCTTC; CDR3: CASSLVGADEQFF
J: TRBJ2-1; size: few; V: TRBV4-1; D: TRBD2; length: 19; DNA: TGCGCCAGCAGCCAAAGATGGCTCTTGATAGCGGGGTCCTACAATGAGCAGTTCTTC; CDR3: CASSQRWLLIAGSYNEQFF
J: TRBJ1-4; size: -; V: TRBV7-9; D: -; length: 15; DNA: TGTGCCAGCAGCCCCCACCGCAGTCTTAATGAAAAACTGTTTTTT; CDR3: CASSPHRSLNEKLFF
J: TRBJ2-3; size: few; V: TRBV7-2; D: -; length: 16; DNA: TGTGCCAGCAGCCGCCGCGCGGTCAGAGGAGCAGATACGCAGTATTTT; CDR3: CASSRRAVRGADTQYF
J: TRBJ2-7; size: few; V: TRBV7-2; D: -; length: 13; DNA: TGTGCCAGCAGCTCAACAGGGTTCTACGAGCAGTACTTC; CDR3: CASSSTGFYEQYF
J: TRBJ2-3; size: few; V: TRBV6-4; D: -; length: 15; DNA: TGTGCCAGCAGTGAGGGACGGGGGGCCGCAGATACGCAGTATTTT; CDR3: CASSEGRGAADTQYF
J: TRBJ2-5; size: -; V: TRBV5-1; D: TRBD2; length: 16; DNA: TGCGCCAGCAGCGTGCTGACTAGCGGGGAAGGGGAGACCCAGTACTTC; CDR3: CASSVLTSGEGETQYF
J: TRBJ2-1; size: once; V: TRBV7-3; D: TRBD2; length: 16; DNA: TGTGCCAGCAGCTTAAGATTAGCGGGGGGGCACAATGAGCAGTTCTTC; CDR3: CASSLRLAGGHNEQFF
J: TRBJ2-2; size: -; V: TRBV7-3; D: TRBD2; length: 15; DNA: TGTGCCAGCAGTGCAGCGGGGGTGAGCACCGGGGAGCTGTTTTTT; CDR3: CASSAAGVSTGELFF
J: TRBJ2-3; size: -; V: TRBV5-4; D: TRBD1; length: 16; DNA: TGTGCCAGCAGCTCCGGGACAGGGTTACGCACAGATACGCAGTATTTT; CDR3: CASSSGTGLRTDTQYF
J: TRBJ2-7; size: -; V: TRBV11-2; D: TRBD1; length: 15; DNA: TGTGCCAGCAGCTTAGATGGGACAGAAACCTACGAGCAGTACTTC; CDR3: CASSLDGTETYEQYF
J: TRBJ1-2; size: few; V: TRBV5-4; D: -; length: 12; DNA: TGTGCCAGCAGTTACGGACGGGGAGGCTACACCTTC; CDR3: CASSYGRGGYTF
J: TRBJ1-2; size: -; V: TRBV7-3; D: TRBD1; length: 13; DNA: TGTGCCAGGCCCAGAAACAGGGGCTATGGCTACACCTTC; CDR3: CARPRNRGYGYTF
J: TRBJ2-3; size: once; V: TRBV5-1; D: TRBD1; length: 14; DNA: TGCGCCAGCAGCGGACAGGGTGGGGCAGATACGCAGTATTTT; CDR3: CASSGQGGADTQYF
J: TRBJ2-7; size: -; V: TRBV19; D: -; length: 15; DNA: TGTGCCAGTAGTATAGGTTCCGGGAGCTTCTACGAGCAGTACTTC; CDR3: CASSIGSGSFYEQYF
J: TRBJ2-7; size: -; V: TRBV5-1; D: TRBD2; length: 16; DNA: TGCGCCAGCAGCGGGGGGCCTAGCGGGAGTGAGTACGAGCAGTACTTC; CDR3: CASSGGPSGSEYEQYF
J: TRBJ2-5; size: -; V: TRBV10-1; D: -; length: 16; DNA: TGCGCCAGCAGTGACAAGGGGGTGCTCGGCCAAGAGACCCAGTACTTC; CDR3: CASSDKGVLGQETQYF
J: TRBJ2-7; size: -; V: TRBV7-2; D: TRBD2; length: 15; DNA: TGTGCCAGCAGCTTCTGGACTAGCGGGGGGTACGAGCAGTACTTC; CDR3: CASSFWTSGGYEQYF
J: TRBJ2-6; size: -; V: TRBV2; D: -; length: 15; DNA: TGTGCCAGCAATCAGATTTACTCTGGGGCCAACGTCCTGACTTTC; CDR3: CASNQIYSGANVLTF
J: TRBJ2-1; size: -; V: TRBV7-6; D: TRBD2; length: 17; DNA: TGTGCCAGCAGCTTGACCTTTGGGGGGGTCTCCTACAATGAGCAGTTCTTC; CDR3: CASSLTFGGVSYNEQFF
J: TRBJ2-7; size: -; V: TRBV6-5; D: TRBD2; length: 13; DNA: TGTGCCAGCAGTCGCGGGAGTGGCCACGAGCAGTACTTC; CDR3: CASSRGSGHEQYF
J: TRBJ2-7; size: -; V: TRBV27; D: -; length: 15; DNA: TGTGCCAGCAGTTCGCCGGGTCGTTCCACCTACGAGCAGTACTTC; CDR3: CASSSPGRSTYEQYF
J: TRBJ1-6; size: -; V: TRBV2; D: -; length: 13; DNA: TGTGCCAGCACTTCCAGGGATAATTCACCCCTCCACTTT; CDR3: CASTSRDNSPLHF
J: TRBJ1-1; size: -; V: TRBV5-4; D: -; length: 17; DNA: TGTGCCAGCAACCCCCTAGGGGAAGGGAATTTGAACACTGAAGCTTTCTTT; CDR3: CASNPLGEGNLNTEAFF
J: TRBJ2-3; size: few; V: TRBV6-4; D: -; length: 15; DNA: TGTGCCAGCAGTGACGGCGGTTCCTACGCAGATACGCAGTATTTT; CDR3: CASSDGGSYADTQYF
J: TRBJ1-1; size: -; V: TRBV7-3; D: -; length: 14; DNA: TGTGCCAGCAGCTTCGGAGGGTTGAACACTGAAGCTTTCTTT; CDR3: CASSFGGLNTEAFF
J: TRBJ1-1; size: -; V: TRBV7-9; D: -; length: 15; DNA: TGTGCCAGCAGCTACGGAGGGGCAGTCGCTACAGAAGCTTTCTTT; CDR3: CASSYGGAVATEAFF
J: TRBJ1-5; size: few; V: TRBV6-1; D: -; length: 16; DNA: TGTGCCAGCAGTGAAGCGAAGTCCGACAGGCCTCGGCCCCAGCATTTT; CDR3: CASSEAKSDRPRPQHF
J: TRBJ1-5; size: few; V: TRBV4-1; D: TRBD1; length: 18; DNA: TGCGCCAGCAGCCCCACCCCCTTTACAGGGGGCAGCAATCAGCCCCAGCATTTT; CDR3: CASSPTPFTGGSNQPQHF
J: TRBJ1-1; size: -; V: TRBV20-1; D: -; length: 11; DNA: TGCAGTGCTAGTGGGCAGTCTGAAGCTTTCTTT; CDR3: CSASGQSEAFF
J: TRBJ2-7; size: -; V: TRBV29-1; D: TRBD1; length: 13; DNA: TGCAGCGTTGAAGAGGGACAGGGGTACGAGCAGTACTTC; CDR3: CSVEEGQGYEQYF
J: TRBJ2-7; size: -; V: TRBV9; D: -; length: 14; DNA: TGTGCCAGCAGCGTCGAAGTGAGCTCCTACGAGCAGTACTTC; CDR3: CASSVEVSSYEQYF
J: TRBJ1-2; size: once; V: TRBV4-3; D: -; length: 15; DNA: TGCGCCAGCAGCCAAGTTCCTGACAGCTTGGATGGCTACACCTTC; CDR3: CASSQVPDSLDGYTF
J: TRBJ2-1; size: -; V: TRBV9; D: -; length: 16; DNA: TGTGCCAGCAGCGTAGGCGGTAGCGGCACATACAATGAGCAGTTCTTC; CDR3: CASSVGGSGTYNEQFF
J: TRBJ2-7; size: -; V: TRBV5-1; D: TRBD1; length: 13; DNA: TGCGCCAGCAGCTTGGCCCCGGGACAGGGCCCGTACTTC; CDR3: CASSLAPGQGPYF
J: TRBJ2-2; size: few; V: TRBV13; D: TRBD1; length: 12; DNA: TGTGCCAGCAGCTTAATGGACAGGGCACTGTTTTTT; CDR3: CASSLMDRALFF
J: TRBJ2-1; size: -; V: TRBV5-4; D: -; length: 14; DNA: TGTGCCAGCAGCTTCCCCGGGGATTACAATGAGCAGTTCTTC; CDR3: CASSFPGDYNEQFF
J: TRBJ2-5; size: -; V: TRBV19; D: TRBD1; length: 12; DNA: TGTGCCAGTAGTAGACAGGGTGGGACCCAGTACTTC; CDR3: CASSRQGGTQYF
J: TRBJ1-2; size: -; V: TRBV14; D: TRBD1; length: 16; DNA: TGTGCCAGCAGCCACCGTCCCGGGACAGGGAACTATGGCTACACCTTC; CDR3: CASSHRPGTGNYGYTF
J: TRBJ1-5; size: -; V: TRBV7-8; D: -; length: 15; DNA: TGTGCCAGCAGCCCGTTACAGGGTTTCGGTCAGCCCCAGCATTTT; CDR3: CASSPLQGFGQPQHF
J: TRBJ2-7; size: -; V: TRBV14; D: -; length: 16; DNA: TGTGCCAGCAGCCAGGTTACCGGGACTCCCGCTGTCGAGCAGTACTTC; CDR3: CASSQVTGTPAVEQYF
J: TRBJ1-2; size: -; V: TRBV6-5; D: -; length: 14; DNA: TGTGCCAGCAGCTCCTTACAGGGTTATAGGGGCTACACCTTC; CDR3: CASSSLQGYRGYTF
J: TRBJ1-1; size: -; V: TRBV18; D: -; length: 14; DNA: TGTGCCAGCTCACAACGAGGGGCCGACAGGATTACTTTCTTT; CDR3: CASSQRGADRITFF
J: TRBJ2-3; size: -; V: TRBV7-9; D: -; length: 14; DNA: TGTGCCAGCAGCCTACAGGGTAGAACAGATACGCAGTATTTT; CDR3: CASSLQGRTDTQYF